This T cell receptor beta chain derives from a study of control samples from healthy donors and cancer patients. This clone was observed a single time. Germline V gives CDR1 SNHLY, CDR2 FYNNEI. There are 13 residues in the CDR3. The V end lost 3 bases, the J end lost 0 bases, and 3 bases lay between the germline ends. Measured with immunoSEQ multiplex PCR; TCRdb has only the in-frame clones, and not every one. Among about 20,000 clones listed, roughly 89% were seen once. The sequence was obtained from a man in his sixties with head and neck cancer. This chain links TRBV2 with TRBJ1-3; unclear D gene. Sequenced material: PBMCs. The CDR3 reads CASSDTSGNTIYF. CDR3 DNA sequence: TGTGCCAGCAGTGATACCTCTGGAAACACCATATATTTT. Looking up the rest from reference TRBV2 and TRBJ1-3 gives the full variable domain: EPEVTQTPSHQVTQMGQEVILRCVPISNHLYFYWYRQILGQKVEFLVSFYNNEISEKSEIFDDQFSVERPDGSNFTLKIRSTKLEDSAMYFCASSDTSGNTIYFGEGSWLTVV.